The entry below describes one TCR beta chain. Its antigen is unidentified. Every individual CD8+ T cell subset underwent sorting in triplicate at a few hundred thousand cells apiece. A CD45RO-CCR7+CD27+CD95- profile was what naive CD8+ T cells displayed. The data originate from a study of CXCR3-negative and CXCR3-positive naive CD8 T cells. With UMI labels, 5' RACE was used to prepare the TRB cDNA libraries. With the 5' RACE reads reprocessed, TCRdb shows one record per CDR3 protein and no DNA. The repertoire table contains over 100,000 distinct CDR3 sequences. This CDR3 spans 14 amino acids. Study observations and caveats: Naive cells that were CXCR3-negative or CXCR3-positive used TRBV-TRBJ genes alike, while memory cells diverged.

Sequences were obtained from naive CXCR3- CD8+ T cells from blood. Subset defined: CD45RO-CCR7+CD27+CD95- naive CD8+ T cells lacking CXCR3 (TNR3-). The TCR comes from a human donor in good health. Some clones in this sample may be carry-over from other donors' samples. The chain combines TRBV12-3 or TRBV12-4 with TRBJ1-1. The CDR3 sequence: CASRNEGEGTEAFF.